Each of the 2 T cell receptor beta chains below was sequenced from the same sample in a study of blood T cell repertoires in COVID-19. Clones were read by immunoSEQ multiplex PCR, and TCRdb kept only the in-frame ones, dropping some. Of approximately 130,000 clones in the sample, roughly four fifths were seen once. The source material was PBMCs or T cells enriched from blood (not recorded which). The receptors come from a man aged 25 to 45 who had recovered from COVID-19.

J is TRBJ2-7 and V is TRBV6-1; no firm D call. V lost 1 base and J 3 bases, leaving 7 bases between the germline ends. Germline CDR1 reads MNHNS; CDR2 reads SASEGT. The CDR3 length is 13 residues. This chain's CDR3 is CASSEGAFYEQYV. The CDR3, as DNA: TGTGCCAGCAGTGAAGGAGCATTCTACGAGCAGTACGTC.

The chain links TRBV7-9 to TRBJ2-1, with 8 bases lining up with TRBD1. The CDR3 is made up of 13 amino acids. Per the germline V gene, CDR1 is SEHNR and CDR2 is FQNEAQ (reference sequence). V shed 4 bases and J 9 bases; nucleotides not matched to a gene: 5. The CDR3 sequence: CASSSGQGAEQFF. The CDR3 nucleotides are TGTGCCAGCAGCTCAGGACAGGGTGCTGAGCAGTTCTTC.